The 25 T cell receptor beta chains listed next were all sequenced from one sample in a study of cytomegalovirus exposure and HLA in healthy donors. The PCR ran on 60 Vbeta and 13 Jbeta primers. TCRdb's copy holds only in-frame clones and misses some; the assay was immunoSEQ multiplex PCR. The sample lists some 150,000 clones, around 79% seen once, with about 3.5% in the top ten. Sequenced material: PBMCs. Receptors originate from a human donor in good health.

CDR3 DNA: TGTGCCAGCTCACCCAACCCTAGCGGGGGCGCCTACAATGAGCAGTTCTTC. Protein sequence: CASSPNPSGGAYNEQFF. The chain is built from TRBV18 and TRBJ2-1, with 10 bases aligning to TRBD2. The CDR3 runs 17 residues. Germline-derived CDR1 and CDR2 are KGHSH and LQKENI. Trimming at V came to 3 bases and at J to 2 bases, leaving 7 bases not matched to a gene.

The gene calls are TRBV2 and TRBJ2-5, with D tentatively TRBD2 (5 bases). The CDR3 consists of 12 residues. Germline V gives CDR1 SNHLY, CDR2 FYNNEI. The V end lost 6 bases, the J end lost 0 bases, and 5 bases lay between the germline ends. CDR3 residues: CASRGDQETQYF. The CDR3 DNA follows: TGTGCCAGCAGGGGAGACCAAGAGACCCAGTACTTC.

The table lists this clone with a count of one. This chain connects TRBV5-6 to TRBJ2-2, with D possibly matching TRBD2 (5 bases). The germline V gene encodes CDR1 SGHDT and CDR2 YYEEEE. Trimming stripped 4 bases from V and 7 bases from J, with 20 bases between. CDR3 size: 16 residues. The CDR3 sequence: CASSPTYRGKIGELFF. The CDR3 DNA is TGTGCCAGCAGCCCCACCTACCGGGGTAAAATCGGGGAGCTGTTTTTT.

The chain links TRBV28 to TRBJ1-1, with D perhaps TRBD1 (5 bases). CDR3 length equals 13 residues. Germline V gives CDR1 MDHEN, CDR2 SYDVKM. Between the trimmed V and J ends, which lost 5 bases and 4 bases, there was a span of 11 bases. CDR3 loop: CASSPWDSTEAFF. The CDR3 DNA reads TGTGCCAGCAGTCCCTGGGACTCCACTGAAGCTTTCTTT.

The chain combines TRBV6-5 with TRBJ1-3; 7 nucleotides align to TRBD1. The germline V gene encodes CDR1 MNHEY and CDR2 SVGAGI. Unmatched junction bases numbered 13, after V lost 2 bases and J lost 9 bases. The length of the CDR3 is 16 residues. The DNA of the CDR3 is TGTGCCAGCAGTTACGGAATCAGGGGGGTCGATGGCACCATATATTTT. Residues: CASSYGIRGVDGTIYF.

The CDR3 protein is CAISSVSEAFF. The CDR3 nucleotides are TGTGCCATCAGCAGCGTCAGTGAAGCTTTCTTT. The chain links TRBV10-3 to TRBJ1-1, with no clear D. The CDR3 has 11 amino acids. Deletions cut 6 bases from V and 7 bases from J, with 9 bases between. Germline V gene data show CDR1 as ENHRY and CDR2 as SYGVKD.

This sequence joins TRBV9 and TRBJ1-1; D is unresolved. Germline V gene lookup returns CDR1 SGDLS and CDR2 YYNGEE. The CDR3 covers 14 residues. Trimming cost V 2 bases and J 6 bases, with 14 bases left between them. The CDR3 sequence is CASSVRDTWAEAFF. The DNA of the CDR3 is TGTGCCAGCAGCGTTCGGGATACGTGGGCTGAAGCTTTCTTT. The complete variable domain, with remaining parts taken from reference TRBV9 and TRBJ1-1, reads DSGVTQTPKHLITATGQRVTLRCSPRSGDLSVYWYQQSLDQGLQFLIQYYNGEERAKGNILERFSAQQFPDLHSELNLSSLELGDSALYFCASSVRDTWAEAFFGQGTRLTVV.

The chain joins TRBV5-1 to TRBJ1-2, with a weak D call TRBD1 (5 bases). Trimming removed 2 bases at V and 4 bases at J, with 15 bases between. The CDR3 is 15 residues long. Germline-derived CDR1 and CDR2 are SGHRS and YFSETQ. CDR3 sequence (DNA): TGCGCCAGCAGCTTTGGTTTCGGACAAGTCTATGGCTACACCTTC. Encoded protein: CASSFGFGQVYGYTF.

The rearrangement uses TRBV18 and TRBJ1-2; 9 bases are a match to TRBD1. From germline, CDR1 is KGHSH and CDR2 LQKENI. There are 16 residues in the CDR3. V lost 5 bases, J lost 5 bases, and 12 bases stayed unmatched. The CDR3 DNA sequence: TGTGCCAGCTCATCATCTGGACAGGGGTTCGTGTATGGCTACACCTTC. This gives the protein CASSSSGQGFVYGYTF.

This sequence joins TRBV11-3 and TRBJ2-1, with a tentative D call TRBD1 (6 bases). CDR3 size: 14 residues. V was pared by 0 bases and J by 6 bases, with 9 bases between. Looked up from germline, CDR1 is SGHNT and CDR2 is YENEEA. Written as DNA, the CDR3 is TGTGCCAGCAGCTTAGAGACAGGAATCAATGAGCAGTTCTTC. Amino acid sequence: CASSLETGINEQFF.

The chain couples TRBV19 to TRBJ2-7; 10 nucleotides align to TRBD2. Germline-derived CDR1 and CDR2 are LNHDA and SQIVND (reference sequence). The CDR3 contains 17 residues. The V gene end was trimmed by 6 bases and the J gene end by 0 bases; junction bases not matched to a gene: 11. The CDR3 nucleotides read TGTGCCAGTAGCCTCGGACTAGCGGCATACTACTCCTACGAGCAGTACTTC. It yields the protein CASSLGLAAYYSYEQYF.

The chain uses TRBV2 and TRBJ1-2, with a tentative D call TRBD1 (6 bases). CDR3 length equals 13 residues. Per germline, CDR1 SNHLY and CDR2 FYNNEI. Trimming left V 2 bases short and J 4 bases short, with 8 bases between. The chain's CDR3 is CASSERQVYGYTF. CDR3 DNA: TGTGCCAGCAGTGAAAGACAGGTCTATGGCTACACCTTC.

This clone occurred a few times. V gene TRBV14 combines with J gene TRBJ2-7; TRBD2 matches at 10 bases. The trim removed 3 bases at V and 2 bases at J, leaving 4 bases unmatched. The CDR3 has 15 amino acids. Germline-derived CDR1 and CDR2 are SGHDN and FVKESK. As DNA, the CDR3 is TGTGCCAGCAGCCACCTCCTAGCGGGGGCCTACGAGCAGTACTTC. Its translation: CASSHLLAGAYEQYF.

The rearrangement joins TRBV7-2 to TRBJ1-2; D gene unclear. The germline CDR1 and CDR2 sequences are SGHTA and FQGNSA. The CDR3 contains 14 residues. Trimming took 4 bases from V and 4 from J, leaving 13 bases between them. The chain's CDR3 is CASSSSVLSYGYTF. CDR3 nucleotide sequence: TGTGCCAGCAGCTCCTCAGTCCTCTCCTATGGCTACACCTTC.

The V and J genes are TRBV28 and TRBJ1-1; D is possibly TRBD1 (6 bases). Germline V lookup: CDR1 MDHEN, CDR2 SYDVKM. The ends were cut back, 4 bases at V and 2 bases at J, with 11 bases in the middle. CDR3 size: 14 residues. CDR3 region: CASSSRGRNTEAFF. The CDR3 DNA is TGTGCCAGCAGTTCCAGGGGCCGCAACACTGAAGCTTTCTTT.

The CDR3 is CAISAGGDQPQHF. In nucleotides, the CDR3 is TGTGCCATCAGTGCGGGGGGAGATCAGCCCCAGCATTTT. The J gene is TRBJ1-5, the V gene TRBV10-3; a possible D gene is TRBD1 (5 bases). The V and J ends lost 4 bases and 5 bases respectively, with 9 bases between them. Germline lookup yields CDR1 ENHRY and CDR2 SYGVKD. This CDR3 region has 13 residues.

The rearrangement links TRBV28 to TRBJ1-4, with TRBD1 identical over 10 bases. The CDR3 length is 18 residues. V gave up 4 bases and J gave up 5 bases; unmatched junction bases: 13. From germline, CDR1 is MDHEN and CDR2 SYDVKM. The CDR3 DNA is TGTGCCAGCAGTTCAACATCCGGGACAGGGGTCGGGAATGAAAAACTGTTTTTT. Encoded protein: CASSSTSGTGVGNEKLFF.

V and J are TRBV9 and TRBJ1-1; D remains unclear. This CDR3 has 15 residues. The ends were cut back, 0 bases at V and 0 bases at J, with 9 bases in the middle. Germline V gene lookup returns CDR1 SGDLS and CDR2 YYNGEE. The CDR3 sequence: CASSVGNSMNTEAFF. CDR3 bases: TGTGCCAGCAGCGTAGGAAACTCCATGAACACTGAAGCTTTCTTT. The whole variable domain, filled in from reference TRBV9 and TRBJ1-1, reads DSGVTQTPKHLITATGQRVTLRCSPRSGDLSVYWYQQSLDQGLQFLIQYYNGEERAKGNILERFSAQQFPDLHSELNLSSLELGDSALYFCASSVGNSMNTEAFFGQGTRLTVV.

The rearrangement uses TRBV28 and TRBJ1-1; TRBD1 aligns across 8 bases. The CDR3 has 13 amino acids. Germline V CDR1 and CDR2: MDHEN, SYDVKM. J was trimmed by 5 bases and V by 7 bases; bases with no gene match: 6. The CDR3 loop is CASKPQGGTEAFF. The DNA of the CDR3 is TGTGCCAGCAAACCACAGGGGGGAACTGAAGCTTTCTTT.

The rearrangement joins TRBV19 to TRBJ1-5; D may be TRBD1 (5 bases). The CDR3 contains 16 residues. Trimming pared 6 bases from V and 1 base from J, leaving 16 bases between. From germline, CDR1 is LNHDA and CDR2 SQIVND (reference sequence). CDR3 coding DNA: TGTGCCAGTAGCGCACTGGAGGGGTCCAGCAATCAGCCCCAGCATTTT. This sequence encodes CASSALEGSSNQPQHF.

The V call is TRBV2, the J call TRBJ2-1; 16 bases align to TRBD2. Trimming cost V 6 bases and J 9 bases; bases outside gene matches: 11. CDR3 length equals 17 residues. CDR1 is SNHLY, CDR2 FYNNEI, per germline. Here the CDR3 reads CASRPGLAGGADREQFF. For the CDR3, the DNA is TGTGCCAGCAGACCGGGACTAGCGGGAGGGGCTGACCGTGAGCAGTTCTTC.

The chain has TRBV6-6 and TRBJ1-1; perhaps TRBD1 as D (5 bases). V lost 2 bases, J lost 4 bases, and 14 bases lay in between. The CDR3 spans 15 residues. In germline, CDR1 is MNHNY, CDR2 SVGAGI (reference sequence). CDR3 bases: TGTGCCAGCAGTTACCGCGGGGGTGATAGCACTGAAGCTTTCTTT. Translation: CASSYRGGDSTEAFF.

V and J are TRBV27 and TRBJ2-7; D might be TRBD1 (5 bases). Germline loops: CDR1 MNHEY, CDR2 SMNVEV (reference sequence). The CDR3 runs 12 residues. Trimming cost V 3 bases and J 4 bases, with 7 bases left between them. The chain's CDR3 is CASSFTGYEQYF. The DNA for the CDR3 is TGTGCCAGCAGTTTCACAGGATACGAGCAGTACTTC.

The chain employs TRBV10-2 and TRBJ2-7; the D is unclear. Trimming removed 6 bases from V and 0 bases from J, with 12 bases in between. The CDR3 contains 14 residues. Germline V gene lookup returns CDR1 WSHSY and CDR2 SAAADI. Here the CDR3 DNA reads TGCGCCAGCAGGCTTAGCTCCGGCTCCTACGAGCAGTACTTC. Translated: CASRLSSGSYEQYF.

V usage is TRBV6-1 and J usage is TRBJ1-1, with TRBD1 matching over 7 bases. CDR1 is MNHNS and CDR2 is SASEGT in the germline V gene. V shed 4 bases and J 11 bases; nucleotides not matched to a gene: 16. The CDR3 spans 15 residues. The CDR3 loop is CASSVPGTAVRGAFF. The CDR3 coding sequence is TGTGCCAGCAGTGTCCCTGGGACAGCAGTTAGAGGGGCTTTCTTT.